This entry features one T cell receptor (beta chain) sequence. This sample was taken from a study of blood T cell repertoires in COVID-19. TCRdb keeps only in-frame clones here, not all; method: immunoSEQ multiplex PCR. The sample holds about 57,000 clones, 70% to 80% seen once. Germline values: CDR1 SNHLY, CDR2 FYNNEI. V lost 4 bases to trimming and J lost 5 bases; unmatched junction nucleotides: 2. This CDR3 contains 13 residues. Sample: peripheral blood. The chain employs TRBV2 and TRBJ2-5; 9 nucleotides agree with TRBD2. The TCR originated in a man aged 60 to 69 with acute or convalescent COVID-19. CDR3 region: CASSGGLAETQYF. The CDR3 DNA sequence: TGTGCCAGCAGTGGGGGACTAGCCGAGACCCAGTACTTC.